One sample yielded the 14 T cell receptor beta chains listed below, sequenced in a study of vaccination and CD4 T cells after COVID-19. As to treatment: approximately 9-day PBMC culture with coronavirus spike peptide pools or control peptides (ViraFEST assay). The unexposed donor gave CD4+ T cells before the COVID-19 pandemic (2011-2018). Cultured CD4+ T cell DNA underwent sequencing with the Oncomine TCR Beta short-read assay. Genomic DNA was isolated from cultured CD4+ T cells. TCRdb re-called the PCR reads through MiXCR, storing one row per CDR3 protein. This sample has around 10,000 distinct CDR3 sequences, with around 30% found just once. No cognate antigen is known for these TCRs. What was sequenced was CD4+ T cells from blood, cultured in vitro. These receptors were collected from a human donor in good health.

The chain recombines TRBV6-5 with TRBJ2-5; weak D call: TRBD2 (6 bases). V was clipped by 0 bases and J by 2 bases, with 10 bases between them. CDR3 length: 15 residues. Germline V lookup: CDR1 MNHEY, CDR2 SVGAGI. This CDR3 reads CASSYSRGSQETQYF. The CDR3, as DNA: TGTGCCAGCAGTTACTCCCGGGGGTCACAAGAGACCCAGTACTTC.

The V gene is TRBV5-4, the J gene TRBJ2-7; 11 bases are a match to TRBD2. The germline CDR1 and CDR2 sequences are SGHNT and YYREEE (reference sequence). The V gene end was trimmed by 7 bases and the J gene end by 2 bases; junction bases not matched to a gene: 5. This CDR3 is built from 14 residues. The CDR3 reads CASALLAGAYEQYF. CDR3 DNA sequence: TGTGCCAGCGCATTACTAGCGGGGGCCTACGAGCAGTACTTC.

This clonotype was observed a handful of times. The chain recombines TRBV6-1 with TRBJ2-1; the D gene is possibly TRBD2 (5 bases). The CDR3 spans 16 residues. The germline V gene has CDR1 MNHNS and CDR2 SASEGT. The germline V and J ends were trimmed by 5 bases and 1 base, with 15 bases remaining between them. Here the CDR3 reads CASSPLFLASYNEQFF. The DNA for the CDR3 is TGTGCCAGCAGTCCCCTCTTTCTAGCATCCTACAATGAGCAGTTCTTC.

The chain has TRBV7-2 and TRBJ2-3; 10 nucleotides align to TRBD1. The trim removed 5 bases at V and 3 bases at J, leaving 5 bases unmatched. This CDR3 is built from 15 residues. Germline V gives CDR1 SGHTA, CDR2 FQGNSA. DNA of the CDR3: TGTGCCAGCAGCCCCCCGGGACAGGGGACAGATACGCAGTATTTT. Translation: CASSPPGQGTDTQYF.

This clonotype has only a few counts. This chain links TRBV7-3 with TRBJ2-1; 14 bases fit TRBD2. Germline loops: CDR1 SGHTA, CDR2 FQGTGA. CDR3 size: 13 residues. Trimming removed 4 bases from V and 13 bases from J; junction bases left unmatched: 3. CDR3 protein: CASSSGTSGSQFF. The CDR3 DNA reads as TGTGCCAGCAGCTCCGGGACTAGCGGGAGTCAGTTCTTC. Full variable domain (rest looked up from reference TRBV7-3 and TRBJ2-1): GAGVSQTPSNKVTEKGKYVELRCDPISGHTALYWYRQSLGQGPEFLIYFQGTGAADDSGLPNDRFFAVRPEGSVSTLKIQRTERGDSAVYLCASSSGTSGSQFFGPGTRLTVL.

The CDR3 here is CSASRSVVYNEQFF. CDR3 bases: TGCAGTGCTAGTCGTAGCGTGGTCTACAATGAGCAGTTCTTC. This sequence joins TRBV20-1 and TRBJ2-1, with a tentative D call TRBD2 (5 bases). Germline loops: CDR1 DFQATT, CDR2 SNEGSKA (reference sequence). This CDR3 has 14 residues. The V and J ends lost 3 bases and 3 bases respectively, with 12 bases between them.

J is TRBJ1-6 and V is TRBV12-3 or TRBV12-4, with a possible D match to TRBD1 (6 bases). The CDR3 totals 16 residues. V was shortened by 5 bases and J by 8 bases, with 19 bases between the two germline ends. The CDR3 region has the DNA TGTGCCAGCAGTCCCTACGGACAGATTACTCATTCACCCCTCCACTTT. This sequence encodes CASSPYGQITHSPLHF.

This clonotype is labeled medium-sized. V usage is TRBV24-1 and J usage is TRBJ2-5; D unresolved. The CDR3 runs 15 residues. CDR1 is KGHDR, CDR2 SFDVKD, per germline. V lost 4 bases, J lost 0 bases, and 11 bases lay in between. For the CDR3, the DNA is TGTGCCACCAGTGACCCCGACCGGTACCAAGAGACCCAGTACTTC. Its protein product is CATSDPDRYQETQYF.

This clonotype was observed a handful of times. The DNA of the CDR3 is TGTGCCAGCAGCCCCGCTAGCGGGAGAAGAGAGACCCAGTACTTC. It is translated as CASSPASGRRETQYF. The chain employs TRBV7-9 and TRBJ2-5, with 10 bases identical to TRBD2. Germline CDR1 SEHNR, CDR2 FQNEAQ (reference sequence). The CDR3 loop spans 15 amino acids. Losses at the gene ends were 5 bases for V and 4 bases for J; bases not matched to a gene: 7.

In its sample, this clonotype was seen a few times. DNA of the CDR3: TGTGCCAGCAGCCGCGCCGGGACAGGGACCTACGAGCAGTACTTC. Protein: CASSRAGTGTYEQYF. This chain links TRBV7-9 with TRBJ2-7, with 9 bases fitting TRBD1. Per germline, CDR1 SEHNR and CDR2 FQNEAQ (reference sequence). This CDR3 is 15 amino acids long. The V segment lost 5 bases and the J segment 2 bases; nucleotides outside the gene matches: 7.

This clonotype was seen more than once but under ten times. The chain recombines TRBV7-2 with TRBJ1-3; the D is unclear. Germline CDR1 and CDR2: SGHTA and FQGNSA. V was cut by 0 bases and J by 6 bases, with 9 bases left in between. This CDR3 is 14 amino acids long. CDR3 sequence reads: CASSLARTENTIYF. The CDR3 nucleotides read TGTGCCAGCAGCTTAGCTAGGACGGAAAACACCATATATTTT. Filled out from reference TRBV7-2 and TRBJ1-3, the complete variable domain reads GAGVSQSPSNKVTEKGKDVELRCDPISGHTALYWYRQSLGQGLEFLIYFQGNSAPDKSGLPSDRFSAERTGGSVSTLTIQRTQQEDSAVYLCASSLARTENTIYFGEGSWLTVV.

V and J are TRBV6-1 and TRBJ2-2; 14 bases match TRBD2. CDR1 MNHNS and CDR2 SASEGT come from the germline V gene. The length of the CDR3 is 17 residues. V lost 7 bases to trimming and J lost 3 bases; unmatched junction nucleotides: 7. As DNA, the CDR3 is TGTGCCAGCAATCGGGGACTAGCGGGAGCCTACACCGGGGAGCTGTTTTTT. Translated: CASNRGLAGAYTGELFF.

The chain couples TRBV20-1 to TRBJ1-1; perhaps TRBD1 as D (6 bases). Germline values: CDR1 DFQATT, CDR2 SNEGSKA (reference sequence). The CDR3 spans 14 residues. V dropped 7 bases and J dropped 6 bases, with 21 bases sitting between them. The CDR3 sequence: CSVPSRGARSEAFF. CDR3 nucleotide sequence: TGCAGTGTGCCCAGCAGGGGCGCGCGGTCTGAAGCTTTCTTT.

V gene TRBV4-3 combines with J gene TRBJ1-2; 10 bases align to TRBD1. J gave up 6 bases and V 1 base, and 14 bases lay outside the gene matches. Per the germline V gene, CDR1 is LGHNA and CDR2 is YSLEER. CDR3 length equals 18 residues. The CDR3 protein is CASSQAVGTGEIADGYTF. The DNA of the CDR3 is TGCGCCAGCAGCCAAGCCGTCGGGACAGGGGAGATCGCGGATGGCTACACCTTC.